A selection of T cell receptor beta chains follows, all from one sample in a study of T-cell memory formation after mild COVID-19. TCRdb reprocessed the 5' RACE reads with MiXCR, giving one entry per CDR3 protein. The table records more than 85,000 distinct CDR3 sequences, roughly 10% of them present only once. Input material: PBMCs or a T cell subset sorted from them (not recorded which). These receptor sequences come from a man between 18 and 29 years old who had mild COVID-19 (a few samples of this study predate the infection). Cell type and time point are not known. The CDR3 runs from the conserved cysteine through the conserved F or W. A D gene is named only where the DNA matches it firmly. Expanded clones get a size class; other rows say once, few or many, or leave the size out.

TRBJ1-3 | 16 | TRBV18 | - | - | TGTGCCAGCTCACCGGTCGGGGGTGCCTCTGGAAACACCATATATTTT | CASSPVGGASGNTIYF
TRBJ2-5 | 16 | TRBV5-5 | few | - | TGTGCCAGCAGCTTCAGGACGGGAAGATACCAAGAGACCCAGTACTTC | CASSFRTGRYQETQYF
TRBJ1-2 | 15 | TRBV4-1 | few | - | TGCGCCAGCAGCCAAGATGTCCCCTGGGACTATGGCTACACCTTC | CASSQDVPWDYGYTF
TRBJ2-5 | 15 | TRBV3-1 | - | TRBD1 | TGTGCCAGCAGCCAACCGGGACAGTTGCAAGAGACCCAGTACTTC | CASSQPGQLQETQYF
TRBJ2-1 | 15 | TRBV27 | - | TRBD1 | TGTGCCAGCAGCCGCACAGGGGTTAGCTTGGATGAGCAGTTCTTC | CASSRTGVSLDEQFF
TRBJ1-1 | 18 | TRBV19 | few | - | TGTGCCAGTAGTATGCCGGGACTCCCCGAAGACATGAACACTGAAGCTTTCTTT | CASSMPGLPEDMNTEAFF
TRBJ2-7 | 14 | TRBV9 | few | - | TGTGCCAGCAGCGTAGCAGGGGGGGGCTACGAGCAGTACTTC | CASSVAGGGYEQYF
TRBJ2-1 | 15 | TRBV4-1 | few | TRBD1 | TGCGCCAGCAGCCTGGACAGGGGCGATCCAAATGAGCAGTTCTTC | CASSLDRGDPNEQFF
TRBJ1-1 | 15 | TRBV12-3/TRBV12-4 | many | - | TGTGCCAGCAGTCCTCGGACACGTTGGGGGACTGAAGCTTTCTTT | CASSPRTRWGTEAFF
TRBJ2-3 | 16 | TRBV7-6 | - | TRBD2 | TGTGCCAGCAGCCTTGCGGGGGGTTTCCCCACAGATACGCAGTATTTT | CASSLAGGFPTDTQYF
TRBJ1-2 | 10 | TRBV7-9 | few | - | TGTGCCAGCAGCTCCAACGGCTACACCTTC | CASSSNGYTF
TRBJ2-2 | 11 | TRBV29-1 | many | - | TGCAGCGGCCTTGTCACCGGGGAGCTGTTTTTT | CSGLVTGELFF
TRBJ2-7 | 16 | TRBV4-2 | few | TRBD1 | TGTGCCAGCAGCCAAGCAGCTGGGACAGCCCACCCGGAGCAGTACTTC | CASSQAAGTAHPEQYF